Listed below are T cell receptor beta chains from one sample, sequenced in a study of T cell responses to AZD1222 COVID-19 vaccine. The data were produced by immunoSEQ multiplex PCR, yet TCRdb's version contains in-frame clones alone and is incomplete. The profile covers some 140,000 clones, with 84% appearing a single time and about 4% taken by the ten largest. This sample comprised peripheral blood, obtained on day 0 of AZD1222 vaccination. The receptor set was obtained from an adult in good health. CDR3s include the opening cysteine and the closing phenylalanine or tryptophan. A D gene is named only where the DNA matches it firmly. Clone size is not always given. Where it is, it says once, few, many or a class for expanded clones.

CDR3,DNA,size,V,J,D
CASSPGVEQYF,TGCGCCAGCAGCCCGGGGGTCGAGCAGTACTTC,few,TRBV5-1,TRBJ2-7,-
CSVVGRGPNYTQYF,TGCAGCGTTGTAGGCCGAGGGCCCAATTATACGCAGTATTTT,-,TRBV29-1,TRBJ2-3,-
CASSPPRGGYTDTQYF,TGTGCCAGCAGCCCCCCCCGGGGGGGATACACAGATACGCAGTATTTT,once,TRBV28,TRBJ2-3,TRBD2
CASSLLRANHYGYTF,TGTGCCAGCAGCTTATTAAGGGCCAACCACTATGGCTACACCTTC,-,TRBV7-8,TRBJ1-2,-
CAISDGYEQYF,TGTGCCATCAGTGACGGTTACGAGCAGTACTTC,-,TRBV10-3,TRBJ2-7,-
CASAGQETQYF,TGTGCCAGCGCAGGACAAGAGACCCAGTACTTC,-,TRBV2,TRBJ2-5,-
CASSLTPHGQGVAFF,TGTGCCAGCAGCTTAACCCCACATGGGCAGGGTGTAGCTTTCTTT,-,TRBV7-3,TRBJ1-1,-
CASISGPNTEAFF,TGTGCCAGCATTTCAGGGCCGAACACTGAAGCTTTCTTT,-,TRBV28,TRBJ1-1,-
CASSPLPGRGQGLPEAFF,TGTGCCAGCAGCCCCCTACCGGGCCGGGGCCAAGGCCTCCCTGAAGCTTTCTTT,-,TRBV28,TRBJ1-1,-
CASSDSTTSGVTDTQYF,TGTGCCAGCAGTGACTCGACGACTAGCGGGGTCACAGATACGCAGTATTTT,many,TRBV6-4,TRBJ2-3,TRBD2
CASSLEPQPRTDTQYF,TGTGCCAGCAGCTTGGAACCACAGCCGCGCACAGATACGCAGTATTTT,-,TRBV5-4,TRBJ2-3,-
CASSQDQGTTGELFF,TGTGCCAGCAGCCAAGATCAGGGTACCACCGGGGAGCTGTTTTTT,-,TRBV4-2,TRBJ2-2,-
CASSLGSAQGTYGYTF,TGCGCCAGCAGCTTGGGCTCGGCACAGGGGACCTATGGCTACACCTTC,-,TRBV5-1,TRBJ1-2,TRBD1
CASSSSVSGNQPQHF,TGTGCCAGCAGCTCATCAGTGTCAGGCAATCAGCCCCAGCATTTT,-,TRBV7-9,TRBJ1-5,-
CASSLTTRNGEQYF,TGTGCCAGCAGCTTAACTACGAGGAACGGAGAGCAGTACTTC,-,TRBV7-2,TRBJ2-7,-
CAWSVSSARRSPRLFF,TGTGCCTGGAGCGTCAGTAGTGCCCGCCGGAGTCCGAGGCTGTTTTTT,-,TRBV30,TRBJ2-2,-
CASSLRDTEAFF,TGTGCCAGCAGTTTAAGGGACACTGAAGCTTTCTTT,-,TRBV12-3/TRBV12-4,TRBJ1-1,-
CASSLRSSWGYTF,TGTGCCAGCAGTCTGCGCTCTAGTTGGGGCTACACCTTC,few,TRBV12-3/TRBV12-4,TRBJ1-2,-
CASSHRDVSYEQYF,TGTGCCAGCAGCCATCGGGACGTTTCCTACGAGCAGTACTTC,-,TRBV13,TRBJ2-7,-